This T cell receptor beta chain was sequenced for a study of blood T cell repertoires in COVID-19. The wider study: Collection of acute and convalescent COVID-19 samples took place in the United States, Italy and Spain. From T cells, B-cell-depleted T cells, or PBMCs came the material, which was cDNA or gDNA.

CDR3 length: 13 amino acids. V trimming: 3 bases; J trimming: 8 bases; junction bases outside the gene matches: 4. From germline, CDR1 is GTSNPN and CDR2 SVGIG (reference sequence). How the authors handled the data: Cell counts per sample came from amplifying reference gene primers. Data came from immunoSEQ multiplex PCR; TCRdb stores just in-frame clones and leaves some out. Clonal size and the V and J genes are those of that table, whereas D and trimming came from the DNA. The sample includes around 270,000 clones, about 85% of them seen just once. The TCR originated in a human donor with COVID-19, enrolled during active disease. The donor label of this sample is uncertain. The sequencing sample was made of peripheral blood. The V call is TRBV30, the J call TRBJ1-6; 7 bases fit TRBD1. The CDR3 nucleotides are TGTGCCTGGAGGAACAGGGGTGATTCACCCCTCCACTTT. Protein: CAWRNRGDSPLHF.